These 10 T cell receptor beta chains were all obtained from the same sample, sequenced in a study of CD8 T cells in ankylosing spondylitis. MiXCR, applied by TCRdb to the 5' RACE reads, yields one record per CDR3 protein. The sample holds roughly 230,000 distinct CDR3 sequences; 15% to 20% are singletons and the top ten take roughly 34%. The sample taken for sequencing was blood, either unsorted or a sorted T cell fraction (not recorded which). The receptors stem from a male donor with ankylosing spondylitis or in good health (not recorded which).

The chain is built from TRBV10-3 and TRBJ1-1; D ambiguous. V was cut by 9 bases and J by 1 base, with 9 bases left in between. This CDR3 contains 12 residues. The germline gives CDR1 ENHRY, CDR2 SYGVKD. The CDR3 DNA follows: TGTGCCATTGGACGGGAGAACACTGAAGCTTTCTTT. Translating it yields CAIGRENTEAFF.

The sample holds many counts of this clonotype. The CDR3 DNA is TGCAGTGCTAGAGATCTGGCAGGGTTATCCTACGAGCAGTACTTC. Its protein is CSARDLAGLSYEQYF. The rearrangement links TRBV20-1 to TRBJ2-7, with a possible D match to TRBD1 (5 bases). Looked up from germline, CDR1 is DFQATT and CDR2 is SNEGSKA (reference sequence). CDR3 size: 15 residues. V dropped 0 bases and J dropped 1 base, with 13 bases sitting between them.

This clonotype showed up just a few times. V usage is TRBV20-1 and J usage is TRBJ2-3; 7 nucleotides line up with TRBD2. After removal of 1 base from V and 5 bases from J, the junction contained 9 bases not matched to a gene. This CDR3 is 15 amino acids long. Germline V gene lookup returns CDR1 DFQATT and CDR2 SNEGSKA (reference sequence). In nucleotides, the CDR3 is TGCAGTGCTAGAGTAGGAGCGGGAATGGTAGATACGCAGTATTTT. Translation gives CSARVGAGMVDTQYF.

This clonotype came up many times. This chain links TRBV4-1 with TRBJ2-1; TRBD2 matches 12 bases. The junction had 7 bases not matched to a gene; V was cut back by 3 bases and J by 4 bases. The CDR3 extends over 17 amino acids. Germline values: CDR1 MGHRA, CDR2 YSYEKL. In DNA, the CDR3 is TGCGCCAGCAGCCAGAAGGGACTAGCGGGTTGGTACAATGAGCAGTTCTTC. It encodes CASSQKGLAGWYNEQFF.

This clonotype was observed a handful of times. This chain connects TRBV11-2 to TRBJ2-5; 12 bases map to TRBD2. With V trimmed by 4 bases and J by 1 base, 4 bases remained unmatched. Per the germline V gene, CDR1 is SGHAT and CDR2 is FQNNGV. The CDR3 runs 16 residues. CDR3 loop: CASSWGLAGLQETQYF. CDR3 in DNA: TGTGCCAGCAGCTGGGGACTAGCGGGCCTCCAAGAGACCCAGTACTTC.

This clonotype was seen ten or more times. In DNA, the CDR3 is TGTGCCAGCAGTACCGGACTAGCGGGAGCTGGGCAGTTCTTC. Amino acids: CASSTGLAGAGQFF. The chain has TRBV27 and TRBJ2-1; 13 nucleotides match TRBD2. The germline V gene encodes CDR1 MNHEY and CDR2 SMNVEV (reference sequence). CDR3 size: 14 residues. Trimming cost V 5 bases and J 12 bases; bases outside gene matches: 7.

This clonotype has just a few counts. This rearrangement joins TRBV12-3 or TRBV12-4 to TRBJ1-1, with no clear D. Trimming stripped 6 bases from V and 11 bases from J, with 16 bases between. This CDR3 contains 12 residues. The CDR3: CASSPSGWEAFF. CDR3 sequence (DNA): TGTGCCAGCAGCCCTAGCGGGTGGGAGGCTTTCTTT.

This clonotype appeared a few times. The chain combines TRBV27 with TRBJ2-2, with 9 positions matching TRBD2. The CDR3 contains 17 residues. The V and J ends lost 6 bases and 4 bases, in that order; junction bases with no gene match: 12. The germline CDR1 and CDR2 sequences are MNHEY and SMNVEV (reference sequence). The CDR3 here is CASSAALAGFGTGELFF. In DNA form, the CDR3 reads TGTGCCAGCAGCGCAGCCCTAGCGGGGTTTGGCACCGGGGAGCTGTTTTTT.

This clonotype has a count of ten or more. This chain links TRBV29-1 with TRBJ2-1; the match to TRBD2 covers 15 bases. V lost 7 bases and J lost 4; bases outside the gene matches: 5. Per germline, CDR1 SQVTM and CDR2 ANQGSEA. This CDR3 has 15 residues. The CDR3 bases are TGCAGCGCAGGACTAGCGGGAGGGCCTTACAATGAGCAGTTCTTC. This codes for CSAGLAGGPYNEQFF.

The V gene is TRBV12-3 or TRBV12-4, the J gene TRBJ1-2; D possibly corresponds to TRBD1 (5 bases). With 4 bases removed from V and 4 bases from J, the gap between germline ends came to 13 bases. This CDR3 spans 14 amino acids. The CDR3 nucleotides are TGTGCCAGCAGTTCTTCTCCTGGGGGCTATGGCTACACCTTC. The encoded protein is CASSSSPGGYGYTF.